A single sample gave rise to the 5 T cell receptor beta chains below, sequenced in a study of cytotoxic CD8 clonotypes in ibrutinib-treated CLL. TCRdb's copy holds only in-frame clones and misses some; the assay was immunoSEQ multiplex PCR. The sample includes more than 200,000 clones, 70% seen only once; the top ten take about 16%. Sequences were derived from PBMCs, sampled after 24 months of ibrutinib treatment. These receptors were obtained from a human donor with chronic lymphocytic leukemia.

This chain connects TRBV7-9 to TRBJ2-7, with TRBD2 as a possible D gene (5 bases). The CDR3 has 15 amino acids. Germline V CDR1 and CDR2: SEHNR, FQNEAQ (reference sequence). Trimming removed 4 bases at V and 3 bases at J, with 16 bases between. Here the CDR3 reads CASSSSPVAHYEQYF. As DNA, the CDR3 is TGTGCCAGCAGCTCTAGCCCCGTGGCCCACTACGAGCAGTACTTC.

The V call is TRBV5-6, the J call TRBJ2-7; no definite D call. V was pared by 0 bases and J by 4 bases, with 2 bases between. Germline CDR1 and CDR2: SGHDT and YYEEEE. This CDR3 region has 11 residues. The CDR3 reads CASSLAYEQYF. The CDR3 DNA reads TGTGCCAGCAGCTTGGCGTACGAGCAGTACTTC.

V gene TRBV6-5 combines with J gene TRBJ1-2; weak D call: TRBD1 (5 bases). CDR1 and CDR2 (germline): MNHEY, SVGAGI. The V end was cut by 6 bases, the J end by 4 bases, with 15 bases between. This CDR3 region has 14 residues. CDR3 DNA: TGTGCCAGCAGACAGTCGGGGCAGAGCTATGGCTACACCTTC. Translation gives CASRQSGQSYGYTF.

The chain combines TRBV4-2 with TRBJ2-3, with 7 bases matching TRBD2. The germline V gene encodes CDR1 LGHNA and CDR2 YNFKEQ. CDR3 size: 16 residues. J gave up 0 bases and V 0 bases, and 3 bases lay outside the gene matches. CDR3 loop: CASSQESGTSTDTQYF. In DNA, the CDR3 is TGTGCCAGCAGCCAAGAAAGCGGGACTAGCACAGATACGCAGTATTTT.

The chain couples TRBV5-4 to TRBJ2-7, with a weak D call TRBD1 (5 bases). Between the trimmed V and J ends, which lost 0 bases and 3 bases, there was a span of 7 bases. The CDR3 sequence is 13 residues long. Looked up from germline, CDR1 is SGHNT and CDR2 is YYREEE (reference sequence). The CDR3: CASSLGGGYEQYF. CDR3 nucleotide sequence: TGTGCCAGCAGCTTGGGGGGCGGCTACGAGCAGTACTTC.